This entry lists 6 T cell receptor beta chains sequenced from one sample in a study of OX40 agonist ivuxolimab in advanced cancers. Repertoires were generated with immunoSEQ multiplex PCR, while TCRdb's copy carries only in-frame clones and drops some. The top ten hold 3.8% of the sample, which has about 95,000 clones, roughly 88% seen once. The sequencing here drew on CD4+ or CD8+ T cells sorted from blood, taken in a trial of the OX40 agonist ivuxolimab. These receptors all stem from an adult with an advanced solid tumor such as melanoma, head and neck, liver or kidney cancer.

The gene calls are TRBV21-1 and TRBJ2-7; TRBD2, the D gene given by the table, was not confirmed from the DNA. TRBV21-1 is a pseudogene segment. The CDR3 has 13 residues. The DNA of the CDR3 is TGTGCCAGCAGCAAAGTTACTACTACGGAGCAGTACTTC. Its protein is CASSKVTTTEQYF.

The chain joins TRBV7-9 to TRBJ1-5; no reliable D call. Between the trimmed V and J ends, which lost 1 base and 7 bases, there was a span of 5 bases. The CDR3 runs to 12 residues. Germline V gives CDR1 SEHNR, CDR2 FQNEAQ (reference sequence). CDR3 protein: CASSLDRQPQHF. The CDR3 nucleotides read TGTGCCAGCAGCTTAGACCGGCAGCCCCAGCATTTT.

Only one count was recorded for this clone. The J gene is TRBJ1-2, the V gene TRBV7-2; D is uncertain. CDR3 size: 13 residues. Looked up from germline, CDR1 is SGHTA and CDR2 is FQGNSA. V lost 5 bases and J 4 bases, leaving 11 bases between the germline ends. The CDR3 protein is CASSQNLGYGYTF. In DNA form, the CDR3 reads TGTGCCAGCAGCCAAAACTTAGGCTATGGCTACACCTTC.

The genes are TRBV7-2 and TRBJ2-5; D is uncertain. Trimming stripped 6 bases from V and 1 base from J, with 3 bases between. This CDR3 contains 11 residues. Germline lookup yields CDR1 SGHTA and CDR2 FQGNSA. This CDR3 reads CASRLQETQYF. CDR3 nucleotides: TGTGCCAGCAGGCTCCAAGAGACCCAGTACTTC.

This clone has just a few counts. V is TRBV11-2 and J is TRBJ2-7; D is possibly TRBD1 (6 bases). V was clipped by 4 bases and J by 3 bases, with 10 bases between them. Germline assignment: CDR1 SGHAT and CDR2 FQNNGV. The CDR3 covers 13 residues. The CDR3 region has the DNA TGTGCCAGCAGCTCGGGACAAAGCTACGAGCAGTACTTC. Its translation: CASSSGQSYEQYF.

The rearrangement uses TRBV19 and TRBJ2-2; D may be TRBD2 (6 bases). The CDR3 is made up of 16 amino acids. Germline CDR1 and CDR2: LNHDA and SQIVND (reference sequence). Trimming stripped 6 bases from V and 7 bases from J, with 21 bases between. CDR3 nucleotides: TGTGCCAGTAGCCTGGGCTCTAGCGCCAAGAGCGGGGAGCTGTTTTTT. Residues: CASSLGSSAKSGELFF.